This T cell receptor (beta chain) was recovered during a study of regulatory T cells in long-lasting Graves disease. Construction of the TCR beta libraries employed iRepertoire HTBI primers in conjunction with Arm-PCR of CDR3 regions. TCRdb independently ran MiXCR on the multiplex PCR reads; one entry per CDR3 protein. The sample lists about 430,000 distinct CDR3 sequences, around 23% seen once, with approximately 14% in the top ten. Whole-study results and caveats: Those with persistent Graves' had less TCR diversity than newly diagnosed patients. Patients with persistent disease shared 2,741 public clonotypes, outpacing the approximately 970 shared by new patients. Persistent disease exhibited a predilection for TRBV28, TRBJ1-2 and TRBJ2-5.

This clonotype was observed a few times. Its antigen remains unidentified. Germline lookup yields CDR1 DFQATT and CDR2 SNEGSKA (reference sequence). The CDR3 is made up of 14 amino acids. J gave up 4 bases and V 3 bases, and 3 bases lay outside the gene matches. The time point denotes: persistent/refractory GD, antithyroid drugs over 5 years with positive TRAb. The authors made the TCR library using RNA they extracted from PBMCs. The sample consisted of peripheral blood mononuclear cells (PBMCs), taken when the disease was refractory, from a patient treated with antithyroid drugs. The chain links TRBV20-1 to TRBJ2-7, with TRBD2 matching 13 bases. This clonotype was sampled from a female donor with Graves disease. The CDR3 reads CSASTSGRGYEQYF. The DNA of the CDR3 is TGCAGTGCTAGTACTAGCGGGAGGGGATACGAGCAGTACTTC.